This T cell receptor beta chain appears in the sequencing data of a study of persistence of HIV-infected CD4 T cells. About the research overall: Median time on suppressive ART was seven to eight years.

Cells were stimulated with overlapping HIV-1 Gag 15-mer peptides. Sorting selected CD4+ T cells upregulating both CD40 ligand and CD69. Donors had undetectable plasma HIV-1 RNA, under 50 copies/mL, for 4+ years. About this clone itself: Its matching antigen is unknown.

The libraries were made with immunoSEQ version 4 in survey mode. Each sample used up to 1 ug genomic DNA diluted to approximately 10 ng/uL. TCRdb's table, derived via immunoSEQ multiplex PCR, lists solely in-frame clones and lacks some. The table shows tens of thousands of clones, with under 80% occurring only once. V was shortened by 5 bases and J by 5 bases, with 35 bases between the two germline ends. The CDR3 runs to 21 residues. Germline loops: CDR1 LGHDT, CDR2 YNNKEL (reference sequence). Sequencing was performed on CD4+ T cells sorted from PBMCs after approximately 18-hour stimulation, taken from a patient who received antiretroviral therapy. V and J are TRBV3-1 (or the pseudogene TRBV3-2) and TRBJ2-3, with D perhaps matching TRBD1 or TRBD2 (9 bases each). This clonotype originated in an adult man with HIV who was CMV-seropositive. Here the CDR3 reads CASSAWGGQGILAGEKDTQYF. CDR3 coding DNA: TGTGCCAGCAGCGCCTGGGGCGGACAGGGGATATTAGCGGGGGAGAAAGATACGCAGTATTTT.